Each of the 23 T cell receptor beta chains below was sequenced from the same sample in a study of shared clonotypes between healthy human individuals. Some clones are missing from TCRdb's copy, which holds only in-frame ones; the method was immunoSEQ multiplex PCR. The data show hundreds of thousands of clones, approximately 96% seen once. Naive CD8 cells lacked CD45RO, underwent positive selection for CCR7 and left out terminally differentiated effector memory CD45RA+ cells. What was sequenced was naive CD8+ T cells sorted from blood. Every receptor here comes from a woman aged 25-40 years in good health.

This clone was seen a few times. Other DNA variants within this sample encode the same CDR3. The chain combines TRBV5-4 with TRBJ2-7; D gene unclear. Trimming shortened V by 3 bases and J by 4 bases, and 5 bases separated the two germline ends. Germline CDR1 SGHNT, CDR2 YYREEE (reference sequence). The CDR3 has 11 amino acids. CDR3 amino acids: CASSSLYEQYF. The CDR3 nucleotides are TGTGCCAGCAGCTCGTTGTACGAGCAGTACTTC.

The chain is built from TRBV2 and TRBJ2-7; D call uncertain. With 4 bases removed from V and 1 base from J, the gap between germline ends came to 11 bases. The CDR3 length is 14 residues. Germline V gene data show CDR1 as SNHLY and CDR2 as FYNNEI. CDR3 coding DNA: TGTGCCAGCAGTGGAGGAGAGGCATCCTACGAGCAGTACTTC. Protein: CASSGGEASYEQYF.

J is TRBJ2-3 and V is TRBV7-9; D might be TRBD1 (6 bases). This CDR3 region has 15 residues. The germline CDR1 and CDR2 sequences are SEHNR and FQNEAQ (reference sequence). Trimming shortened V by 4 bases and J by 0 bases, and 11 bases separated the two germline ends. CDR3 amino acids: CASSSRRGSTDTQYF. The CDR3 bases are TGTGCCAGCAGCTCACGCAGGGGCAGCACAGATACGCAGTATTTT.

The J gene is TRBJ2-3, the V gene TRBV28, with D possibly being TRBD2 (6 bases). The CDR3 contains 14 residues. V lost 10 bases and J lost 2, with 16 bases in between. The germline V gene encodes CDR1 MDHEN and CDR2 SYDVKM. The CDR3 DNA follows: TGTGCCACCTGGCGGGGCCTATCCACAGATACGCAGTATTTT. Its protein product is CATWRGLSTDTQYF.

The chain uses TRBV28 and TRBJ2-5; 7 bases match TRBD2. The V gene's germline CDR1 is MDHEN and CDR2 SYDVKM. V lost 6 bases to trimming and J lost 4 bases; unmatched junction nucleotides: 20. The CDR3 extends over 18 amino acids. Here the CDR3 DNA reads TGTGCCAGCAGCACTGGGGTAATGCGGGAGAAGGGAGGAGAGACCCAGTACTTC. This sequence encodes CASSTGVMREKGGETQYF.

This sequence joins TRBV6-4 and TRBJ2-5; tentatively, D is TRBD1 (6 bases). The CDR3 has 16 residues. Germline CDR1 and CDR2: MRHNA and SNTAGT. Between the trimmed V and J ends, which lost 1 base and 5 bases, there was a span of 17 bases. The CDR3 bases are TGTGCCAGCAGTGACTTGTGGCAGGGGTTGAGCGAGACCCAGTACTTC. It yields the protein CASSDLWQGLSETQYF.

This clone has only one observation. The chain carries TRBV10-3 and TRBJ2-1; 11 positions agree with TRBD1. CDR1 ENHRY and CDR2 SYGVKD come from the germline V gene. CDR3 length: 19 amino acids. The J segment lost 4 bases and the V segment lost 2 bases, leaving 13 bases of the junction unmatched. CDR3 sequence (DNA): TGTGCCATCAGTGAGCCAGAACTTAGGACAGGGGGCAGATACAATGAGCAGTTCTTC. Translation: CAISEPELRTGGRYNEQFF.

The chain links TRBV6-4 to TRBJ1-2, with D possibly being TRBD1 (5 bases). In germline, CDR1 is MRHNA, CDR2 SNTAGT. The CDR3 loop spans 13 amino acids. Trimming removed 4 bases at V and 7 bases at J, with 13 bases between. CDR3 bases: TGTGCCAGCAGTGGGGCAGGGTGGAGTGGCTACACCTTC. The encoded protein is CASSGAGWSGYTF.

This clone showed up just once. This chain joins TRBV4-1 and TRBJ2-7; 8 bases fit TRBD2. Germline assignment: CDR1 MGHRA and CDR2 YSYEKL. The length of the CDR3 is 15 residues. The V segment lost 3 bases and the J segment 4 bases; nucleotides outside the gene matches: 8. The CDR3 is CASSQDTSGLYEQYF. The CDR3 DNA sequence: TGCGCCAGCAGCCAGGATACTAGCGGACTATACGAGCAGTACTTC.

CDR3 nucleotides: TGTGCCAGCTATACAGGGGTCAATGAGCAGTTCTTC. It codes for CASYTGVNEQFF. The J gene is TRBJ2-1, the V gene TRBV27, with 7 bases fitting TRBD1. J gave up 6 bases and V 8 bases, and 4 bases lay outside the gene matches. The length of the CDR3 is 12 residues. CDR1 MNHEY and CDR2 SMNVEV come from the germline V gene (reference sequence).

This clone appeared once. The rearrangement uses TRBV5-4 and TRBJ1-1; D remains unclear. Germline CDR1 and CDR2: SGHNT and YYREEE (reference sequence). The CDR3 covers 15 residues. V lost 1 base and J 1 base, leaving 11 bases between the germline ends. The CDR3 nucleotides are TGTGCCAGCAGCTTGATCTCATCCGAGAACACTGAAGCTTTCTTT. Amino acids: CASSLISSENTEAFF.

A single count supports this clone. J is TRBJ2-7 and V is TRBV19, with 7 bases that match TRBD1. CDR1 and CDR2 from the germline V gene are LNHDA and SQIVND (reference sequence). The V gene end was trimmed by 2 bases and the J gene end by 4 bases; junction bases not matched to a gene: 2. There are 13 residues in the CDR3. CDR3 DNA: TGTGCCAGTAGTATAAGGGACAGTTACGAGCAGTACTTC. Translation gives CASSIRDSYEQYF.

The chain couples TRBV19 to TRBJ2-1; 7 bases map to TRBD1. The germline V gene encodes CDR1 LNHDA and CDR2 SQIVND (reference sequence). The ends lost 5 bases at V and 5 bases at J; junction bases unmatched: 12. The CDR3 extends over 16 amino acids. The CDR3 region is CASSGILGQNDNEQFF. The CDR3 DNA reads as TGTGCCAGTAGTGGTATTCTGGGACAGAATGACAATGAGCAGTTCTTC.

The CDR3 region has the DNA TGTGCCAGCAGTTTAACAGGGCTCCACGAGCAGTACTTC. Translation: CASSLTGLHEQYF. This chain joins TRBV28 and TRBJ2-7; D perhaps matches TRBD1 (6 bases). Trimming left V 2 bases short and J 5 bases short, with 10 bases between. Per the germline V gene, CDR1 is MDHEN and CDR2 is SYDVKM. CDR3 length equals 13 residues. Variable domain in full (rest from reference TRBV28 and TRBJ2-7): DVKVTQSSRYLVKRTGEKVFLECVQDMDHENMFWYRQDPGLGLRLIYFSYDVKMKEKGDIPEGYSVSREKKERFSLILESASTNQTSMYLCASSLTGLHEQYFGPGTRLTVT.

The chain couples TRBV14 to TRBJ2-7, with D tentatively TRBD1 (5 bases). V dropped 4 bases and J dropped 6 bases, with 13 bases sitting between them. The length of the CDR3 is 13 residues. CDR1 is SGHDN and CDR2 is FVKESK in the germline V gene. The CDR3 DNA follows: TGTGCCAGCAGCCGCGACAGATTAGGCGAGCAGTACTTC. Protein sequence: CASSRDRLGEQYF.

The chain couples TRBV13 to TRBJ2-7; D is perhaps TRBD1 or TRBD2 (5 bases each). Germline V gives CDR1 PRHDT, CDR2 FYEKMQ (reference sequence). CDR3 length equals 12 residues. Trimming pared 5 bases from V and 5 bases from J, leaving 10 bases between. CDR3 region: CASSPGPHEQYF. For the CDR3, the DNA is TGTGCCAGCAGCCCGGGACCCCACGAGCAGTACTTC.

The CDR3 sequence is CASSLSSGRGDEQYF. DNA of the CDR3: TGTGCCAGCAGCTTGTCTAGCGGGAGAGGCGACGAGCAGTACTTC. This rearrangement joins TRBV5-6 to TRBJ2-7, with 10 bases aligning to TRBD2. The CDR3 totals 15 residues. Per germline, CDR1 SGHDT and CDR2 YYEEEE. The J segment lost 5 bases and the V segment lost 1 base, leaving 6 bases of the junction unmatched.

CDR3 in amino acids: CASSLTETGQLYGYTF. CDR3 nucleotide sequence: TGTGCCAGCAGCTTGACCGAAACGGGACAGCTATATGGCTACACCTTC. This chain uses TRBV5-6 with TRBJ1-2; 7 nucleotides line up with TRBD1. The germline CDR1 and CDR2 sequences are SGHDT and YYEEEE. V lost 1 base to trimming and J lost 5 bases; unmatched junction nucleotides: 11. The CDR3 is 16 residues long.

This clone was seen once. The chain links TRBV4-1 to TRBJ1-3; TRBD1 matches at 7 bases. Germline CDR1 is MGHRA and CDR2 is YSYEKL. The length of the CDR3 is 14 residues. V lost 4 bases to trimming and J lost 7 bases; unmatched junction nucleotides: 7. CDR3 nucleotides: TGCGCCAGCAGCCCACGGGAAGGGGGCAACACCATATATTTT. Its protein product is CASSPREGGNTIYF.

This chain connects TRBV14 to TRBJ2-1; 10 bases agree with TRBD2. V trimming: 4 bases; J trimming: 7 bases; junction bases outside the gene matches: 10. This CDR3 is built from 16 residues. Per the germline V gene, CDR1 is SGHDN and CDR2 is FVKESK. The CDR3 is CASSPPLRTSGNEQFF. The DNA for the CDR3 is TGTGCCAGCAGCCCCCCCTTAAGGACTAGCGGTAATGAGCAGTTCTTC.

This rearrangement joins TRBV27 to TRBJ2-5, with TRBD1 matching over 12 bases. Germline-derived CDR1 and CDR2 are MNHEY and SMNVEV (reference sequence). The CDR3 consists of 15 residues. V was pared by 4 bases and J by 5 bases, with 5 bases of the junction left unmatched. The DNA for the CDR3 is TGTGCCAGCAGTTCCGGGACAGGGGGCGGCGAGACCCAGTACTTC. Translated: CASSSGTGGGETQYF.

The CDR3 nucleotides are TGTGCCAGCAGTCCCCCGGACAGCCACTACGAGCAGTACTTC. This codes for CASSPPDSHYEQYF. V is TRBV28 and J is TRBJ2-7, with D perhaps TRBD1 (6 bases). Trimming stripped 5 bases from V and 3 bases from J, with 14 bases between. CDR1 is MDHEN, CDR2 SYDVKM, per germline. The CDR3 has 14 amino acids.

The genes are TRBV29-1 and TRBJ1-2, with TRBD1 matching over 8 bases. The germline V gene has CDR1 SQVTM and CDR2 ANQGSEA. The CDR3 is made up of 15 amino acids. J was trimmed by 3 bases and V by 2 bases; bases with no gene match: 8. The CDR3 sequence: CSVEPRDRRDYGYTF. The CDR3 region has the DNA TGCAGCGTTGAACCCCGGGACAGGAGAGACTATGGCTACACCTTC.